This T cell receptor (beta chain) was identified during a study of T cell responses to AZD1222 COVID-19 vaccine. Study-level points and caveats: Samples come after the peak T cell response, not at day 14.

The repertoire was sequenced with immunoSEQ multiplex PCR; TCRdb's copy has only in-frame clones and lacks some. The sample carries 100,000 or so clones, approximately 90% recorded once. Turning to this clone: Its antigen is not identified.

V lost 5 bases and J lost 4; bases outside the gene matches: 15. Germline lookup yields CDR1 SGHAT and CDR2 FQNNGV. The CDR3 covers 17 residues. The V call is TRBV11-2, the J call TRBJ2-7, with TRBD2 identical over 9 bases. Sequencing used peripheral blood, obtained on day 0 of AZD1222 vaccination. This clonotype was obtained from an adult in good health. CDR3 loop: CASSQLSVAGDRYEQYF. The DNA for the CDR3 is TGTGCCAGCAGCCAGTTATCTGTAGCGGGAGATCGGTACGAGCAGTACTTC. Together with reference TRBV11-2 and TRBJ2-7, the CDR3 gives the full variable domain: EAGVAQSPRYKIIEKRQSVAFWCNPISGHATLYWYQQILGQGPKLLIQFQNNGVVDDSQLPKDRFSAERLKGVDSTLKIQPAKLEDSAVYLCASSQLSVAGDRYEQYFGPGTRLTVT.